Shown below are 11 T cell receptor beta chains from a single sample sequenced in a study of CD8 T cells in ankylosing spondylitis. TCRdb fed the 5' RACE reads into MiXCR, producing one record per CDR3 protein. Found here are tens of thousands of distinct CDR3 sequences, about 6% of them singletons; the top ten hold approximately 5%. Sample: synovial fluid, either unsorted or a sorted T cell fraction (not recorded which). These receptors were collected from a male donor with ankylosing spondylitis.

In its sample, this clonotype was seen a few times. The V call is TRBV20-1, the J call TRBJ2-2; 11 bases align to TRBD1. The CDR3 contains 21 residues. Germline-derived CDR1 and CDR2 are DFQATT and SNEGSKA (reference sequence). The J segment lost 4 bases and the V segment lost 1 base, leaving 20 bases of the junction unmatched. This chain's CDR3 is CSARVGVGDRGSNRITGELFF. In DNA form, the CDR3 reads TGCAGTGCTAGAGTTGGAGTTGGGGACAGGGGGTCTAATCGGATCACCGGGGAGCTGTTTTTT.

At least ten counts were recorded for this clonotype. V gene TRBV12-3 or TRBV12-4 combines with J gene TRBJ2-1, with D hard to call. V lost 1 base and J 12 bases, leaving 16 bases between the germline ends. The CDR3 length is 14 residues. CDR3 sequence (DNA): TGTGCCAGCAGTTTAGGGGTACACTCGATCGGGCAGTTCTTC. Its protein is CASSLGVHSIGQFF.

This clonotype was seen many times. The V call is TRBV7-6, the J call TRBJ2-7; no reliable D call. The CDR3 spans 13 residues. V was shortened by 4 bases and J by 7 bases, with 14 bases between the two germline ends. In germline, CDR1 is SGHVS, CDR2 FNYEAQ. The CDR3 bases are TGTGCCAGCAGCTCACAGCCAATAAGGGAGCAGTACTTC. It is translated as CASSSQPIREQYF.

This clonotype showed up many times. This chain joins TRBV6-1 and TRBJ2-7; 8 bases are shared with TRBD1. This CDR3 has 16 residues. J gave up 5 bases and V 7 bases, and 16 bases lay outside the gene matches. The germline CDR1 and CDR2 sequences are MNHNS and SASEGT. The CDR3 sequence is CASTLKSGQGVHEQYF. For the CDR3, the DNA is TGTGCCAGCACCCTCAAATCCGGACAGGGCGTCCACGAGCAGTACTTC.

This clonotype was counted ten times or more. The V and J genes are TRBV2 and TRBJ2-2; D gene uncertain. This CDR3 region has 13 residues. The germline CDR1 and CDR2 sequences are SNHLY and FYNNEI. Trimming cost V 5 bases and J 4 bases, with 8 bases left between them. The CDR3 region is CASSWGVTGELFF. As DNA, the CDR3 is TGTGCCAGCAGTTGGGGTGTCACCGGGGAGCTGTTTTTT.

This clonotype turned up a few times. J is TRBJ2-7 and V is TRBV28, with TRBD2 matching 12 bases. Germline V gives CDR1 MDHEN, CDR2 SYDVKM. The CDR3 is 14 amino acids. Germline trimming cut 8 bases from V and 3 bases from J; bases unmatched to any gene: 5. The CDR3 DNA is TGTGCCAGCGCTCTAGCGGGGGGGGGCTACGAGCAGTACTTC. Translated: CASALAGGGYEQYF.

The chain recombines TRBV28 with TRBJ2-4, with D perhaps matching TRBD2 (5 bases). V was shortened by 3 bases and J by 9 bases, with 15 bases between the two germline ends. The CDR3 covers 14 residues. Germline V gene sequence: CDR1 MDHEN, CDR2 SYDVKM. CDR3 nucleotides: TGTGCCAGCAGTTTGGGAGTAGCCCCAACCATTCAGTACTTC. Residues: CASSLGVAPTIQYF. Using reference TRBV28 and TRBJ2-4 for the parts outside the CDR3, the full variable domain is DVKVTQSSRYLVKRTGEKVFLECVQDMDHENMFWYRQDPGLGLRLIYFSYDVKMKEKGDIPEGYSVSREKKERFSLILESASTNQTSMYLCASSLGVAPTIQYFGAGTRLSVL.

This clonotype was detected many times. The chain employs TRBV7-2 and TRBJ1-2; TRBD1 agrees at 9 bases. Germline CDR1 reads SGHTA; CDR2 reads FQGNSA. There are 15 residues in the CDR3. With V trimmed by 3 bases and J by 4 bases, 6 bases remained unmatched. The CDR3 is CASSFLGQGGYGYTF. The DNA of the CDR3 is TGTGCCAGCAGCTTCCTGGGACAGGGAGGCTATGGCTACACCTTC.

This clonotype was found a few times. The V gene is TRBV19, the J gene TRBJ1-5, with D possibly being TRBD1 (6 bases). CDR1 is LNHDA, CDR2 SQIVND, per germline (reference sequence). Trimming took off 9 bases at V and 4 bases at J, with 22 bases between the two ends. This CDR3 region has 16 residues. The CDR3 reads CASHTPGRGQNQPQHF. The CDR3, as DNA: TGTGCCAGCCATACCCCCGGCCGGGGACAAAATCAGCCCCAGCATTTT.

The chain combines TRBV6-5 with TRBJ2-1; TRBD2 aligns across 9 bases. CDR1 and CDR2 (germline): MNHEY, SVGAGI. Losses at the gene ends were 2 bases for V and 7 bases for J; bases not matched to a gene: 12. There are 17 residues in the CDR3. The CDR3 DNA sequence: TGTGCCAGCAGTTACAAAAGTGGCGGGAGGGCGGATAATGAGCAGTTCTTC. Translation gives CASSYKSGGRADNEQFF.

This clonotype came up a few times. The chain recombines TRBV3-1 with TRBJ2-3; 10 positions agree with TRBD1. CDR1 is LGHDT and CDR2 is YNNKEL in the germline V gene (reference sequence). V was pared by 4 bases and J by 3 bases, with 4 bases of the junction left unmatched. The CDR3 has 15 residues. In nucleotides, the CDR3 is TGTGCCAGCAGCCTGACAGGGGGCACTACAGATACGCAGTATTTT. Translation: CASSLTGGTTDTQYF.